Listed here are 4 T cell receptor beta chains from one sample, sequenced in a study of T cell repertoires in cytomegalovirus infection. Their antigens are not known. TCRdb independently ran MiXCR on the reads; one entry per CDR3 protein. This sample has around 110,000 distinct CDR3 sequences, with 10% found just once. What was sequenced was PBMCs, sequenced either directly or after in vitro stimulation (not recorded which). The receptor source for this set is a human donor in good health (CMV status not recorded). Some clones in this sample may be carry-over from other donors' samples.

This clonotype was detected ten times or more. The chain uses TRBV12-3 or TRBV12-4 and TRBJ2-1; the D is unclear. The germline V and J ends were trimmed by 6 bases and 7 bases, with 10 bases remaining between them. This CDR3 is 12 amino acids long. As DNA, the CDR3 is TGTGCCAGCAGCAGATCCGGGAATGAGCAGTTCTTC. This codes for CASSRSGNEQFF.

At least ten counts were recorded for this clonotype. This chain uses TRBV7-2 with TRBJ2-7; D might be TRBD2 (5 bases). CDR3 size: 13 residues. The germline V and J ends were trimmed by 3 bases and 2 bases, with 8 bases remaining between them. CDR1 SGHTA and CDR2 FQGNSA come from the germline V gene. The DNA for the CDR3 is TGTGCCAGCAGCTTTACGGAGGCCTACGAGCAGTACTTC. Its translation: CASSFTEAYEQYF.

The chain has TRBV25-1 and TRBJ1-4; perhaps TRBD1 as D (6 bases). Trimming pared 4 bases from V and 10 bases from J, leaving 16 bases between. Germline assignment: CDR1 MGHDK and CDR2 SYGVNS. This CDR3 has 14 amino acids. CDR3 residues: CASSGDIRWGKLFF. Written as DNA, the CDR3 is TGTGCCAGCAGTGGGGACATCCGGTGGGGAAAACTGTTTTTT. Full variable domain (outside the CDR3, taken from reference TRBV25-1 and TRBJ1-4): EADIYQTPRYLVIGTGKKITLECSQTMGHDKMYWYQQDPGMELHLIHYSYGVNSTEKGDLSSESTVSRIRTEHFPLTLESARPSHTSQYLCASSGDIRWGKLFFGSGTQLSVL.

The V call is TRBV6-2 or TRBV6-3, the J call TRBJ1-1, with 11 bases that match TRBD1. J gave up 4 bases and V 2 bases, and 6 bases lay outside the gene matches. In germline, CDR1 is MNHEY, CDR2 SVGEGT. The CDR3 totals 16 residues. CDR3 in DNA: TGTGCCAGCAGTTACGGGACAGGGGGAAGGGCCACTGAAGCTTTCTTT. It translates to CASSYGTGGRATEAFF.